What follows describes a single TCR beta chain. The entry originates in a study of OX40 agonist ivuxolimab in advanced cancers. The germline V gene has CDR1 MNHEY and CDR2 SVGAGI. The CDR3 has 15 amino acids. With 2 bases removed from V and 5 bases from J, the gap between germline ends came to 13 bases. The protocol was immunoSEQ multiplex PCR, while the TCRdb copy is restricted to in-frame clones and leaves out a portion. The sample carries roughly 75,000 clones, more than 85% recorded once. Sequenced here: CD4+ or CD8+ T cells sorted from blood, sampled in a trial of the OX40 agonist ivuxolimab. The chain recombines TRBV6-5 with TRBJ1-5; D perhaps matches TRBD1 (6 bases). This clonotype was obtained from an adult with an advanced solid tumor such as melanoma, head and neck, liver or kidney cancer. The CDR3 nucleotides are TGTGCCAGCAGTTACGATGGCAGGGGTCATCAGCCCCAGCATTTT. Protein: CASSYDGRGHQPQHF.